A selection of T cell receptor beta chains follows, all from one sample in a study of CD8 T cells in ankylosing spondylitis. TCRdb called the 5' RACE reads again in MiXCR, with one record for every CDR3 protein. The table records 700,000 to 850,000 distinct CDR3 sequences, 12% of them present only once. Sequenced sample: blood, either unsorted or a sorted T cell fraction (not recorded which). These receptors came from a male donor with ankylosing spondylitis. Both conserved end residues are part of each CDR3. Each record gives: CDR3 length, V gene, clone size, D gene, J gene, CDR3 DNA, CDR3 protein. A D gene is named only where the DNA matches it firmly. Where a row states a size, it is once, few, many or the class of an expanded clone; other rows omit it.

length: 13
V: TRBV5-1
size: .
D: TRBD1
J: TRBJ2-3
DNA: TGCGCCAGCAGCGGACAGGGTCCAGATACGCAGTATTTT
CDR3: CASSGQGPDTQYF

length: 12
V: TRBV6-1
size: .
D: .
J: TRBJ1-1
DNA: TGTGCCAACCACCCCCCCCTCAGGCAAGCTTTCTTT
CDR3: CANHPPLRQAFF

length: 15
V: TRBV28
size: once
D: .
J: TRBJ1-1
DNA: TGTGCCAGGAGTTCATACTACTTCGGGGACACTGAAGCTTTCTTT
CDR3: CARSSYYFGDTEAFF

length: 12
V: TRBV7-2
size: .
D: .
J: TRBJ2-2
DNA: TGTGCCAGCAGGGAGGTCACCGGGGAGCTGTTTTTT
CDR3: CASREVTGELFF

length: 16
V: TRBV7-9
size: many
D: TRBD1
J: TRBJ1-2
DNA: TGTGCCAGCAGCCGTACAGGGGGCCTTACTAACTATGGCTACACCTTC
CDR3: CASSRTGGLTNYGYTF

length: 13
V: TRBV28
size: few
D: .
J: TRBJ2-2
DNA: TGTGCCAGCAAGGGCGGGGGCCCCGGGGAGCTGTTTTTT
CDR3: CASKGGGPGELFF

length: 15
V: TRBV4-3
size: .
D: .
J: TRBJ2-7
DNA: TGCGCCAGCAGCCCCGGGACTGAGGGTCGCTACGAGCAGTACTTC
CDR3: CASSPGTEGRYEQYF

length: 16
V: TRBV6-2/TRBV6-3
size: .
D: .
J: TRBJ2-3
DNA: TGTGCCAGCAACGGGGGACGAGGGACAGGCACAGATACGCAGTATTTT
CDR3: CASNGGRGTGTDTQYF

length: 16
V: TRBV20-1
size: many
D: TRBD2
J: TRBJ2-3
DNA: TGCAGTGCTATGTCGGCTAGCGGGGGGTTCACAGATACGCAGTATTTT
CDR3: CSAMSASGGFTDTQYF

length: 16
V: TRBV7-6
size: few
D: TRBD1
J: TRBJ1-4
DNA: TGTGCCAGCAGTCCCGCCCGCCGGGACAGGGGTGGAAAACTGTTTTTT
CDR3: CASSPARRDRGGKLFF

length: 16
V: TRBV12-3/TRBV12-4
size: many
D: .
J: TRBJ2-7
DNA: TGTGCCAGCAGTTTGAGGGTCCAGGGAGGGGGCTACGAGCAGTACTTC
CDR3: CASSLRVQGGGYEQYF

length: 12
V: TRBV20-1
size: few
D: .
J: TRBJ2-5
DNA: TGCAGTGCCCCTCCTACTATAGGGACCCAGTACTTC
CDR3: CSAPPTIGTQYF

length: 15
V: TRBV7-2
size: few
D: .
J: TRBJ1-3
DNA: TGTGCCAGCAGCCTTCAGGGAATGTCTGGAAACACCATATATTTT
CDR3: CASSLQGMSGNTIYF

length: 14
V: TRBV10-3
size: few
D: .
J: TRBJ2-7
DNA: TGTGCCATCAGGACCCCGGACAGCTCCTACGAGCAGTACTTC
CDR3: CAIRTPDSSYEQYF

length: 18
V: TRBV29-1
size: few
D: TRBD2
J: TRBJ2-3
DNA: TGCAGCGTGCGTTTTGGGTACCTAGCGGGAGGCAGCACAGATACGCAGTATTTT
CDR3: CSVRFGYLAGGSTDTQYF

length: 14
V: TRBV7-7
size: few
D: .
J: TRBJ2-5
DNA: TGTGCTAGCAGCTCTACGGCGGCAGGGGAGACCCAGTACTTC
CDR3: CASSSTAAGETQYF

length: 16
V: TRBV11-2
size: .
D: TRBD1
J: TRBJ2-5
DNA: TGTGCCAGCAGCTTAAGGGGGCTATACGCAGAGACGACCCAGTACTTC
CDR3: CASSLRGLYAETTQYF

length: 14
V: TRBV11-2
size: many
D: TRBD2
J: TRBJ2-3
DNA: TGTGCCAGCAGTCCCCGGGGGGGACCAGATACGCAGTATTTT
CDR3: CASSPRGGPDTQYF

length: 15
V: TRBV4-3
size: few
D: TRBD1
J: TRBJ2-3
DNA: TGCGCCAGCAGCGAACAGGGGGCCAGCACAGATACGCAGTATTTT
CDR3: CASSEQGASTDTQYF

length: 15
V: TRBV15
size: .
D: .
J: TRBJ2-5
DNA: TGTGCCACCAGCAGAGGATCCCGGACCCGAGAGACCCAGTACTTC
CDR3: CATSRGSRTRETQYF

length: 14
V: TRBV10-3
size: .
D: .
J: TRBJ2-7
DNA: TGTGCCATCAGTGCGATAGAGGACAGTTACGAGCAGTACTTC
CDR3: CAISAIEDSYEQYF

length: 16
V: TRBV6-1
size: few
D: TRBD1
J: TRBJ2-2
DNA: TGTGCCAGCAGTCCCGGGGGACAGGGGGTCCCCGGGGAGCTGTTTTTT
CDR3: CASSPGGQGVPGELFF

length: 13
V: TRBV29-1
size: .
D: TRBD1
J: TRBJ1-5
DNA: TGCAGCGTATTGACAGGGGGCGGTCAGCCCCAGCATTTT
CDR3: CSVLTGGGQPQHF

length: 14
V: TRBV4-1
size: .
D: TRBD1
J: TRBJ1-1
DNA: TGCGCCAGCAGCCAAGTTTACAGGGGTCCTGAAGCTTTCTTT
CDR3: CASSQVYRGPEAFF

length: 12
V: TRBV11-1
size: many
D: .
J: TRBJ2-1
DNA: TGTGCCAGCAGCTTAGGTGATGGGGAGCAGTTCTTC
CDR3: CASSLGDGEQFF

length: 15
V: TRBV20-1
size: few
D: TRBD2
J: TRBJ2-5
DNA: TGCAGTGCTAGAGATTCGGGAGGCCTCCAAGAGACCCAGTACTTC
CDR3: CSARDSGGLQETQYF

length: 14
V: TRBV21-1
size: .
D: .
J: TRBJ2-2
DNA: TGTGCCAGCAGCAAAAGGACGGACACCGGGGAGCTGTTTTTT
CDR3: CASSKRTDTGELFF

length: 17
V: TRBV6-5
size: .
D: TRBD2
J: TRBJ2-5
DNA: TGTGCCAGCAGTTACTCGCTCCAGGGCGGGAGGGGAGAGACCCAGTACTTC
CDR3: CASSYSLQGGRGETQYF

length: 14
V: TRBV18
size: many
D: .
J: TRBJ1-1
DNA: TGTGCCAGCAGCCCCGGGACGGGGAACACTGAAGCTTTCTTT
CDR3: CASSPGTGNTEAFF

length: 12
V: TRBV6-2/TRBV6-3
size: .
D: TRBD2
J: TRBJ2-1
DNA: TGTGCCAGCAGACGACTAGCGGGAGGAAAGTTCTTC
CDR3: CASRRLAGGKFF

length: 15
V: TRBV6-2/TRBV6-3
size: .
D: .
J: TRBJ1-6
DNA: TGTGCCAGCTTGAGAAGTCCGGCCTATAATTCACCCCTCCACTTT
CDR3: CASLRSPAYNSPLHF

length: 19
V: TRBV7-8
size: few
D: .
J: TRBJ2-1
DNA: TGTGCCAGCAGCTTACGGGGGTTGGGGGGAACTCGTGGATATAATGAGCAGTTCTTC
CDR3: CASSLRGLGGTRGYNEQFF

length: 16
V: TRBV7-2
size: few
D: .
J: TRBJ2-3
DNA: TGTGCCAGCAGCTTAGTACCGCGGAGTACCACAGATACGCAGTATTTT
CDR3: CASSLVPRSTTDTQYF

length: 11
V: TRBV20-1
size: .
D: .
J: TRBJ1-6
DNA: TGCAGTGCTAGAGATGTCACACCCCTCCACTTT
CDR3: CSARDVTPLHF

length: 16
V: TRBV4-3
size: .
D: TRBD2
J: TRBJ2-1
DNA: TGCGCCAGCAGCCAAGGGGGGTCTAGCGGGGGTCGTGAGCAGTTCTTC
CDR3: CASSQGGSSGGREQFF

length: 11
V: TRBV29-1
size: .
D: .
J: TRBJ2-7
DNA: TGCAGCGCAGAGTGGGGTTACGAGCAGTACTTC
CDR3: CSAEWGYEQYF

length: 13
V: TRBV5-5
size: .
D: TRBD2
J: TRBJ2-1
DNA: TGTGCCAGCAAAGTAGCGGGTAACGGTGAGCAGTTCTTC
CDR3: CASKVAGNGEQFF

length: 12
V: TRBV15
size: .
D: .
J: TRBJ1-4
DNA: TGTGCCACCCTTGGGACTAATGAAAAACTGTTTTTT
CDR3: CATLGTNEKLFF

length: 15
V: TRBV20-1
size: many
D: .
J: TRBJ2-7
DNA: TGCAGTGCTAGAGATCAGCGTGGCCCCCCCTGGAAGCAGTACTTC
CDR3: CSARDQRGPPWKQYF

length: 15
V: TRBV20-1
size: many
D: TRBD1
J: TRBJ2-1
DNA: TGCAGTGCTGTGGACAGGGCCGTTTGGGCGAATGAGCAGTTCTTC
CDR3: CSAVDRAVWANEQFF

length: 15
V: TRBV7-3
size: .
D: .
J: TRBJ1-1
DNA: TGTGCCAGCAGCTTAACAGCGGGCATGAACACTGAAGCTTTCTTT
CDR3: CASSLTAGMNTEAFF

length: 14
V: TRBV4-2
size: .
D: .
J: TRBJ1-2
DNA: TGTGCCAGCAGCCAGGACAGTATTAACTATGGCTACACCTTC
CDR3: CASSQDSINYGYTF

length: 15
V: TRBV19
size: few
D: .
J: TRBJ2-2
DNA: TGTGCCAGTAGTCACAGGACTACGCAAACCGGGGAGCTGTTTTTT
CDR3: CASSHRTTQTGELFF

length: 14
V: TRBV11-1
size: .
D: .
J: TRBJ2-5
DNA: TGTGCCAGCAGCTCCCGGACCTCACAAGAGACCCAGTACTTC
CDR3: CASSSRTSQETQYF